The TCR beta chain under discussion was sequenced for a study of blood T cell repertoires in COVID-19. As for the study in general: In each case, the material was cDNA or gDNA derived from T cells, B-cell-depleted T cells, or PBMCs.

The assay was immunoSEQ multiplex PCR, and TCRdb's table has in-frame clones only and misses some. The repertoire holds some 260,000 clones, with 84% as singletons. This study enrolled people aged roughly 18 to 89 from about two dozen US geographic areas. In assigning cohorts, the study relied on participant-reported clinical history. The sequence came from a man aged 25-45 years with acute COVID-19. The sample was PBMCs or T cells enriched from blood (not recorded which).

DNA for the CDR3: TGTGCCAGCTCCCATCGACAGGGGCACGAAAAACTGTTTTTT. Encoded protein: CASSHRQGHEKLFF. The chain is built from TRBV18 and TRBJ1-4; TRBD1 agrees at 8 bases. The trim removed 6 bases at V and 8 bases at J, leaving 8 bases unmatched. The CDR3 is made up of 14 amino acids. Germline V lookup: CDR1 KGHSH, CDR2 LQKENI.